Below, 32 T cell receptor beta chains from the same sample are listed, as sequenced in a study of cytomegalovirus exposure and HLA in healthy donors. Primers: 60 Vbeta forward and 13 Jbeta reverse. Sequenced by immunoSEQ multiplex PCR; TCRdb stores in-frame clones only, minus some. This sample has 150,000 to 200,000 clones; 65% to 70% occur once, and the top ten carry 10%. Sequenced: PBMCs. These receptor sequences come from a man aged 25 to 40 in good health and CMV-seropositive.

Turning to this clone: Other DNA sequences in the sample encode the same CDR3. This chain uses TRBV7-2 with TRBJ2-1, with D hard to call. The CDR3 is 13 amino acids. Trimming shortened V by 5 bases and J by 6 bases, and 11 bases separated the two germline ends. Germline CDR1 is SGHTA and CDR2 is FQGNSA. CDR3 in amino acids: CASSPMTSNEQFF. CDR3 coding DNA: TGTGCCAGCAGCCCGATGACTTCCAATGAGCAGTTCTTC.

This clone was observed a single time. The rearrangement uses TRBV6-5 and TRBJ2-7, with D possibly TRBD1 on 6 matching bases. Trimming took off 6 bases at V and 7 bases at J, with 13 bases between the two ends. The CDR3 contains 12 residues. Germline V lookup: CDR1 MNHEY, CDR2 SVGAGI. CDR3 in DNA: TGTGCCAGCAGCCGTACCCAGGGGGAGCAGTACTTC. Protein sequence: CASSRTQGEQYF.

This rearrangement joins TRBV28 to TRBJ2-7; D remains ambiguous. Trimming took off 4 bases at V and 1 base at J, with 14 bases between the two ends. CDR3 length equals 15 residues. Germline V gene lookup returns CDR1 MDHEN and CDR2 SYDVKM. Here the CDR3 reads CASSSRMTLSYEQYF. In DNA, the CDR3 is TGTGCCAGCAGTTCACGGATGACACTTTCCTACGAGCAGTACTTC.

This clone was seen more than once but under ten times. J is TRBJ1-1 and V is TRBV5-1; maybe TRBD1 (6 bases). The CDR3 has 12 residues. V shed 4 bases and J shed 4 bases, with 8 bases lying between them. Looked up from germline, CDR1 is SGHRS and CDR2 is YFSETQ. CDR3 in DNA: TGCGCCAGCAGCCCCAGGGGCACTGAAGCTTTCTTT. It encodes CASSPRGTEAFF.

This rearrangement joins TRBV7-3 to TRBJ2-2; 8 positions agree with TRBD1. The length of the CDR3 is 15 residues. The ends lost 6 bases at V and 5 bases at J; junction bases unmatched: 8. Germline V gives CDR1 SGHTA, CDR2 FQGTGA. CDR3 amino acids: CASRLRGPGTGELFF. The CDR3 nucleotides read TGTGCCAGCAGGCTCAGGGGGCCGGGAACCGGGGAGCTGTTTTTT.

The chain carries TRBV7-9 and TRBJ2-7; TRBD2 matches 15 bases. Trimming removed 4 bases from V and 2 bases from J; junction bases left unmatched: 9. CDR1 and CDR2 (germline): SEHNR, FQNEAQ (reference sequence). This CDR3 contains 18 residues. CDR3 amino acids: CASSSGTSGRPLTYEQYF. The CDR3 DNA is TGTGCCAGCAGCTCCGGGACTAGCGGGAGGCCTCTAACCTACGAGCAGTACTTC.

V is TRBV19 and J is TRBJ1-1; 9 bases agree with TRBD1. CDR1 LNHDA and CDR2 SQIVND come from the germline V gene (reference sequence). This CDR3 is built from 15 residues. V shed 7 bases and J 1 base; nucleotides not matched to a gene: 7. CDR3 loop: CASTLLQGANTEAFF. The CDR3 DNA sequence: TGTGCCAGTACCCTACTACAGGGGGCGAACACTGAAGCTTTCTTT.

The chain is built from TRBV6-5 and TRBJ2-5; 8 bases align to TRBD2. There are 13 residues in the CDR3. The junction had 9 bases not matched to a gene; V was cut back by 8 bases and J by 7 bases. Germline CDR1 and CDR2: MNHEY and SVGAGI. The CDR3 DNA follows: TGTGCCAGCCTAGCGGTTCGGGGGGGGACCCAGTACTTC. Protein product: CASLAVRGGTQYF.

The rearrangement joins TRBV2 to TRBJ2-3; possibly TRBD1 for D (6 bases). Germline loops: CDR1 SNHLY, CDR2 FYNNEI. The CDR3 loop spans 14 amino acids. The V end was cut by 5 bases, the J end by 6 bases, with 15 bases between. The CDR3 spells CASSFISGVDTQYF. CDR3 DNA: TGTGCCAGCAGTTTCATATCAGGGGTTGATACGCAGTATTTT.

This rearrangement joins TRBV11-1 to TRBJ1-1, with 7 bases fitting TRBD1. Trimming cost V 2 bases and J 6 bases; bases outside gene matches: 15. CDR1 is SGHAT and CDR2 is FQDESV in the germline V gene (reference sequence). The CDR3 sequence is 17 residues long. The CDR3 region has the DNA TGTGCCAGCAGCTTATGGCCGATCCTACAGGGGCGGCCTGAAGCTTTCTTT. Translating it yields CASSLWPILQGRPEAFF.

This chain joins TRBV7-8 and TRBJ1-2; D remains unclear. This CDR3 has 15 residues. The germline V and J ends were trimmed by 1 base and 8 bases, with 17 bases remaining between them. Germline CDR1 is SGHVS and CDR2 is FQNEAQ. CDR3 DNA sequence: TGTGCCAGCAGCTTAGTACCAATGGCTGGCGGGGGCTACACCTTC. It translates to CASSLVPMAGGGYTF.

In this sample, this clone turned up a few times. The V and J genes are TRBV7-9 and TRBJ2-2; D is perhaps TRBD2 (5 bases). Germline V CDR1 and CDR2: SEHNR, FQNEAQ (reference sequence). The CDR3 consists of 16 residues. V was trimmed by 8 bases and J by 0 bases, leaving 16 bases between them. CDR3 bases: TGTGCCAGCGATCTCGGAGGCAGACCGAACACCGGGGAGCTGTTTTTT. It codes for CASDLGGRPNTGELFF.

The chain uses TRBV7-8 and TRBJ1-5, with a weak D call TRBD1 (5 bases). V was clipped by 2 bases and J by 4 bases, with 12 bases between them. Germline V gene data show CDR1 as SGHVS and CDR2 as FQNEAQ. This CDR3 is built from 15 residues. The CDR3 sequence is CASSLLRVQNQPQHF. CDR3 bases: TGTGCCAGCAGCTTACTCAGGGTCCAAAATCAGCCCCAGCATTTT.

The V and J genes are TRBV28 and TRBJ2-5, with D maybe TRBD2 (6 bases). This CDR3 region has 15 residues. Trimming cost V 3 bases and J 4 bases, with 15 bases left between them. The germline V gene encodes CDR1 MDHEN and CDR2 SYDVKM. In DNA, the CDR3 is TGTGCCAGCAGTTTGGGGCAGGGAGGAACAGAGACCCAGTACTTC. Encoded protein: CASSLGQGGTETQYF.

V and J are TRBV30 and TRBJ2-2, with a possible D match to TRBD1 (6 bases). V lost 4 bases and J lost 2, with 14 bases in between. The CDR3 extends over 15 amino acids. Germline CDR1 is GTSNPN and CDR2 is SVGIG (reference sequence). The CDR3 DNA follows: TGTGCCTGGACCCCCCCAGGGGCAAACACCGGGGAGCTGTTTTTT. This sequence encodes CAWTPPGANTGELFF.

This chain joins TRBV11-2 and TRBJ2-7; possibly TRBD1 for D (8 bases). Germline values: CDR1 SGHAT, CDR2 FQNNGV. The CDR3 totals 14 residues. V lost 4 bases and J 7 bases, leaving 17 bases between the germline ends. The CDR3 is CASSSRQGRGEQYF. For the CDR3, the DNA is TGTGCCAGCAGCTCCCGACAGGGGAGGGGGGAGCAGTACTTC. Based on the CDR3 plus reference TRBV11-2 and TRBJ2-7, the full variable domain is EAGVAQSPRYKIIEKRQSVAFWCNPISGHATLYWYQQILGQGPKLLIQFQNNGVVDDSQLPKDRFSAERLKGVDSTLKIQPAKLEDSAVYLCASSSRQGRGEQYFGPGTRLTVT.

The V gene is TRBV19, the J gene TRBJ1-1, with D tentatively TRBD1 (6 bases). The V gene lost 7 bases and the J gene lost 0 bases, with 15 bases spanning the gap. The germline gives CDR1 LNHDA, CDR2 SQIVND (reference sequence). The CDR3 extends over 15 amino acids. The CDR3 is CASIGGGAMNTEAFF. The CDR3 nucleotides read TGTGCCAGTATTGGTGGGGGGGCCATGAACACTGAAGCTTTCTTT.

The chain recombines TRBV5-6 with TRBJ2-7, with 7 bases aligning to TRBD1. CDR3 length: 14 amino acids. The V gene end was trimmed by 6 bases and the J gene end by 3 bases; junction bases not matched to a gene: 9. From germline, CDR1 is SGHDT and CDR2 YYEEEE. The DNA of the CDR3 is TGTGCCAGCACCTCGGACAGGACGAACTACGAGCAGTACTTC. The encoded protein is CASTSDRTNYEQYF.

The table lists this clone with a few counts. V is TRBV19 and J is TRBJ1-1; D gene unclear. The CDR3 runs 15 residues. V was trimmed by 6 bases and J by 1 base, leaving 15 bases between them. CDR1 is LNHDA and CDR2 is SQIVND in the germline V gene (reference sequence). The CDR3: CASRGSGSWNTEAFF. In nucleotides, the CDR3 is TGTGCCAGTAGAGGCTCGGGGAGCTGGAACACTGAAGCTTTCTTT. The variable domain in full, completed from reference TRBV19 and TRBJ1-1, reads DGGITQSPKYLFRKEGQNVTLSCEQNLNHDAMYWYRQDPGQGLRLIYYSQIVNDFQKGDIAEGYSVSREKKESFPLTVTSAQKNPTAFYLCASRGSGSWNTEAFFGQGTRLTVV.

The rearrangement joins TRBV10-3 to TRBJ1-1; D is undetermined. The CDR3 loop spans 13 amino acids. Trimming left V 0 bases short and J 0 bases short, with 2 bases between. Germline V gives CDR1 ENHRY, CDR2 SYGVKD. CDR3 DNA: TGTGCCATCAGTGAGTCCTTGAACACTGAAGCTTTCTTT. Its translation: CAISESLNTEAFF.

This rearrangement joins TRBV27 to TRBJ2-1, with 10 nucleotides matching TRBD2. This CDR3 is built from 15 residues. Germline V lookup: CDR1 MNHEY, CDR2 SMNVEV (reference sequence). V trimming: 5 bases; J trimming: 0 bases; junction bases outside the gene matches: 1. DNA for the CDR3: TGTGCCAGCAGTCCTAGCGGGAGCTCCTACAATGAGCAGTTCTTC. Translating it yields CASSPSGSSYNEQFF.

This chain joins TRBV9 and TRBJ1-2; D is undetermined. Germline V gives CDR1 SGDLS, CDR2 YYNGEE. The CDR3 totals 13 residues. V dropped 4 bases and J dropped 0 bases, with 7 bases sitting between them. The CDR3 bases are TGTGCCAGCAGCAACAGACCTAACTATGGCTACACCTTC. The encoded protein is CASSNRPNYGYTF.

The chain couples TRBV5-6 to TRBJ2-5, with TRBD2 as a possible D gene (5 bases). V was pared by 2 bases and J by 4 bases, with 12 bases between. The CDR3 extends over 14 amino acids. Germline V gene data show CDR1 as SGHDT and CDR2 as YYEEEE. CDR3 region: CASSLEGVPETQYF. The CDR3 DNA reads TGTGCCAGCAGCTTAGAGGGAGTTCCAGAGACCCAGTACTTC.

V is TRBV11-3 and J is TRBJ1-2; 10 bases agree with TRBD1. The CDR3 runs 15 residues. CDR1 SGHNT and CDR2 YENEEA come from the germline V gene. The trim removed 5 bases at V and 3 bases at J, leaving 6 bases unmatched. CDR3 loop: CASSPDRGSYYGYTF. DNA for the CDR3: TGTGCCAGCAGCCCGGACAGGGGGAGTTACTATGGCTACACCTTC.

This clone was observed a few times. The rearrangement joins TRBV29-1 to TRBJ2-5, with D possibly matching TRBD2 (6 bases). The V gene lost 6 bases and the J gene lost 4 bases, with 9 bases spanning the gap. In germline, CDR1 is SQVTM, CDR2 ANQGSEA. This CDR3 has 11 residues. The CDR3 coding sequence is TGCAGCGTGAGGCGGGGAGAGACCCAGTACTTC. Its protein product is CSVRRGETQYF.

V is TRBV29-1 and J is TRBJ2-1; 13 bases are a match to TRBD2. V shed 7 bases, J shed 11 bases, and the junction held 8 bases outside the gene matches. The CDR3 is 13 amino acids. The germline gives CDR1 SQVTM, CDR2 ANQGSEA. This CDR3 is CSDRLAGGGKQFF. Here the CDR3 DNA reads TGCAGCGACCGACTAGCGGGGGGCGGGAAGCAGTTCTTC.

This chain links TRBV15 with TRBJ2-3; a weak D match, TRBD1 (7 bases). The CDR3 runs 16 residues. Per the germline V gene, CDR1 is LNHNV and CDR2 is YYDKDF (reference sequence). V was pared by 3 bases and J by 2 bases, with 15 bases between. CDR3 sequence: CATSRRPGGITDTQYF. CDR3 in DNA: TGTGCCACCAGCAGGCGCCCAGGGGGGATCACAGATACGCAGTATTTT.

The rearrangement links TRBV6-1 to TRBJ2-5, with 9 positions matching TRBD1. Germline lookup yields CDR1 MNHNS and CDR2 SASEGT. V was clipped by 6 bases and J by 1 base; unmatched bases: 0. The CDR3 is 13 amino acids. For the CDR3, the DNA is TGTGCCAGCAGGACAGGGGGCCAAGAGACCCAGTACTTC. Translated, it gives CASRTGGQETQYF.

This clone was seen once. This rearrangement joins TRBV12-5 to TRBJ1-1; D gene uncertain. This CDR3 region has 13 residues. Germline V CDR1 and CDR2: LGHNT, FRNRAP. The V end was cut by 1 base, the J end by 6 bases, with 9 bases between. The CDR3 protein is CASGLDRSAEAFF. DNA for the CDR3: TGTGCTAGTGGTTTGGACCGGTCCGCTGAAGCTTTCTTT.

The chain combines TRBV28 with TRBJ1-1; D not certain. Per the germline V gene, CDR1 is MDHEN and CDR2 is SYDVKM. V was clipped by 5 bases and J by 7 bases, with 14 bases between them. CDR3 length equals 13 residues. Here the CDR3 reads CASSPPHESEAFF. The CDR3 DNA reads TGTGCCAGCAGTCCACCCCATGAGAGTGAAGCTTTCTTT.

This chain joins TRBV29-1 and TRBJ2-1; D may be TRBD2 (6 bases). Germline V CDR1 and CDR2: SQVTM, ANQGSEA. The V gene lost 7 bases and the J gene lost 9 bases, with 13 bases spanning the gap. The CDR3 is made up of 11 amino acids. Here the CDR3 DNA reads TGCAGCGGGCGACTAGTGAGTGAGCAGTTCTTC. This codes for CSGRLVSEQFF.

V usage is TRBV5-6 and J usage is TRBJ1-2; 8 bases match TRBD1. CDR3 length: 13 amino acids. V lost 4 bases, J lost 5 bases, and 4 bases stayed unmatched. Germline values: CDR1 SGHDT, CDR2 YYEEEE. CDR3 DNA: TGTGCCAGCAGCCACCAGGGGGCTTATGGCTACACCTTC. Encoded protein: CASSHQGAYGYTF.